The T cell receptor (beta chain) described here comes from a study of cytomegalovirus exposure and HLA in healthy donors. Germline V gene sequence: CDR1 LGHNT, CDR2 FRNRAP. The CDR3 extends over 19 amino acids. V lost 2 bases to trimming and J lost 6 bases; unmatched junction nucleotides: 15. Amplification used 60 Vbeta primers and 13 Jbeta primers. Some clones are missing from TCRdb's copy, which holds only in-frame ones; the method was immunoSEQ multiplex PCR. The repertoire holds 110,000 to 150,000 clones, with about 70% as singletons. Sequencing used PBMCs. This chain uses TRBV12-5 with TRBJ2-1; 11 bases fit TRBD1. The receptor was isolated from a man aged 18 to 30 in good health and CMV-seronegative. CDR3 amino acids: CASGLTYFVSGQGVNEQFF. The CDR3 coding sequence is TGTGCTAGTGGTTTGACTTACTTTGTTTCGGGACAGGGGGTCAATGAGCAGTTCTTC.